This is a list of T cell receptor beta chains from one sample in a study of cytomegalovirus exposure and HLA in healthy donors. Sequencing used immunoSEQ multiplex PCR; TCRdb keeps in-frame clones, though not all of them. The repertoire consists of roughly 130,000 clones, with 75% to 90% occurring once and the leading ten covering 2.1%. Sequencing was done on a sample of PBMCs. These receptors were taken from a man younger than 45 in good health and CMV-seronegative. The CDR3 runs from the conserved cysteine through the conserved F or W. D genes are given only for firm matches. For some rows the clone size is stated as once, few or many, or as a class when expanded; others skip it.

CDR3nt,CDR3aa,v_gene,j_gene,d_gene,abundance
TGCGCCAGCAGCATGACCACAGGGGAGGAGACCCAGTACTTC,CASSMTTGEETQYF,TRBV5-1,TRBJ2-5,TRBD1,few
TGTGCCAGCTCACCTCGGGGAGTCGTGAACACTGAAGCTTTCTTT,CASSPRGVVNTEAFF,TRBV18,TRBJ1-1,NA,once
TGTGCCTGGAGTGTCGGGATGGGTGAAAAACTGTTTTTT,CAWSVGMGEKLFF,TRBV30,TRBJ1-4,NA,NA
TGTGCCAGCAGCCAAGACGGAGGCCGGGGAACCAAAAACATTCAGTACTTC,CASSQDGGRGTKNIQYF,TRBV4-2,TRBJ2-4,NA,few
TGTGCCACCAGCAGTGGAGGGGGCGGTGGAAACACCATATATTTT,CATSSGGGGGNTIYF,TRBV15,TRBJ1-3,TRBD1,NA
TGCGCCAGTAATCCGGGACAGGGGATCAATGAGCAGTTCTTC,CASNPGQGINEQFF,TRBV5-1,TRBJ2-1,TRBD1,NA
TGTGCCAGCAGCCGCCGACTAGCGGGGTTGAAGTACGAGCAGTACTTC,CASSRRLAGLKYEQYF,TRBV7-9,TRBJ2-7,TRBD2,NA
TGTGCCAGCAGCCTAACGACCCAGGTGAACACTGAAGCTTTCTTT,CASSLTTQVNTEAFF,TRBV7-9,TRBJ1-1,NA,few
TGTGCCAGCAGCTTACCCCCTAGCGGGGGGTCCTTCTCCTACAATGAGCAGTTCTTC,CASSLPPSGGSFSYNEQFF,TRBV7-2,TRBJ2-1,TRBD2,NA
TGTGCCAGCAGTTACTCGTCACAGGAAGAGACCCAGTACTTC,CASSYSSQEETQYF,TRBV6-6,TRBJ2-5,NA,NA
TGCGCCAGCAGCCTCGGACAGGGCTTAGCTAACTATGGCTACACCTTC,CASSLGQGLANYGYTF,TRBV5-1,TRBJ1-2,TRBD1,NA
TGTGCCACCTGGGACAGGGGGCCCGCTGAAGCTTTCTTT,CATWDRGPAEAFF,TRBV10-3,TRBJ1-1,TRBD1,NA
TGTGCCAGCAGCCAAGACCACATTGGCGGGGGGGCGGCTACCGGGGAGCTGTTTTTT,CASSQDHIGGGAATGELFF,TRBV4-2,TRBJ2-2,TRBD2,NA
TGTGCCAGCAGCTTGTTTGGGGACAGGGGAGTCGGGCCGTCTAAAAACAGTCAGTACTTC,CASSLFGDRGVGPSKNSQYF,TRBV5-5,TRBJ2-4,TRBD1,NA
TGCAGCGTCGTCAACCCAGGGGCTAACACCGGGGAGCTGTTTTTT,CSVVNPGANTGELFF,TRBV29-1,TRBJ2-2,NA,NA
TGTGCCAGCAGGCCGTTACCGGGGGGGCCAGCAGATACGCAGTATTTT,CASRPLPGGPADTQYF,TRBV7-2,TRBJ2-3,TRBD2,NA
TGTGCCAGTATCCCGGGACAGCCCAACACTGAAGCTTTCTTT,CASIPGQPNTEAFF,TRBV19,TRBJ1-1,TRBD1,NA
TGCAGCGCCAAAGGGACAGGGCCCTACGAGCAGTACTTC,CSAKGTGPYEQYF,TRBV29-1,TRBJ2-7,TRBD1,few
TGTGCCAGCAGCAAACCGGGACTAGCACCCGGGGAGCAGTACTTC,CASSKPGLAPGEQYF,TRBV13,TRBJ2-7,TRBD2,NA
TGCGCCAGCAGCTTGGGGACACTAGCGGGGGGGTCCACAGATACGCAGTATTTT,CASSLGTLAGGSTDTQYF,TRBV5-1,TRBJ2-3,TRBD2,NA
TGTGCCAGCAGTCCCTACGGACACGGGAGGCAAGAGACCCAGTACTTC,CASSPYGHGRQETQYF,TRBV27,TRBJ2-5,TRBD2,NA
TGCGCCAGCAGGCCCCAGGTCTTGCCCCAAAGGTATGGCTACACCTTC,CASRPQVLPQRYGYTF,TRBV23-1,TRBJ1-2,NA,NA
TGCGCCAGCAGCTCTCGGGCGGGGACCAACACTGAAGCTTTCTTT,CASSSRAGTNTEAFF,TRBV5-1,TRBJ1-1,NA,NA
TGTGCCAGCAGTTACCCGGGGACAGCTCGATATGGCTACACCTTC,CASSYPGTARYGYTF,TRBV6-5,TRBJ1-2,TRBD1,few
TGTGCCAGCAGCGTTGGAGGGCCGAGCTCCTACAATGAGCAGTTCTTC,CASSVGGPSSYNEQFF,TRBV9,TRBJ2-1,NA,NA
TGTGCCATCAGTGACCGGCGAGGGTTGCGGGGGACCTCCTACGAGCAGTACTTC,CAISDRRGLRGTSYEQYF,TRBV10-3,TRBJ2-7,TRBD2,NA
TGTGCCAGCAGCTTAGCCGCGGGGGGCACCGGGGAGCTGTTTTTT,CASSLAAGGTGELFF,TRBV11-3,TRBJ2-2,TRBD2,NA
TGTGCCAGCAGTGTCCGGGGGGGGGAAAAGACCTTC,CASSVRGGEKTF,TRBV11-3,TRBJ1-2,NA,NA
TGTGCCAGCAGCTTGGGCCGCCCTACCTCCTACAATGAGCAGTTCTTC,CASSLGRPTSYNEQFF,TRBV5-8,TRBJ2-1,NA,few
TGCGCCAGCAGAGCCGTAACGGCAACTAATGAAAAACTGTTTTTT,CASRAVTATNEKLFF,TRBV4-3,TRBJ1-4,NA,NA
TGTGCCAGCAGCTTAGCAGGGAAGTACTCCTACGAGCAGTACTTC,CASSLAGKYSYEQYF,TRBV5-6,TRBJ2-7,NA,NA
TGCAGCGTTGGACTCCGGACAGGGGACTCCTACGAGCAGTACTTC,CSVGLRTGDSYEQYF,TRBV29-1,TRBJ2-7,TRBD1,few
TGTGCCAGCAGCAAAGAGAGGGCTAACTATGGCTACACCTTC,CASSKERANYGYTF,TRBV21-1,TRBJ1-2,NA,NA
TGTGCCAGCAGCCAGGAGAGCATCGATGAGCAGTTCTTC,CASSQESIDEQFF,TRBV14,TRBJ2-1,NA,NA
TGTGCCAGCAGCGGCAACAGTCGAGGGACAGATACGCAGTATTTT,CASSGNSRGTDTQYF,TRBV9,TRBJ2-3,NA,NA
TGTGCCTGGAGTACCCCCCCGACTAGCGGGGGAGCGGGCGCCGGGGAGCTGTTTTTT,CAWSTPPTSGGAGAGELFF,TRBV30,TRBJ2-2,TRBD2,NA
TGTGCCAGCAGGCAGGGTGGTGGCTACACCTTC,CASRQGGGYTF,TRBV6-6,TRBJ1-2,NA,once
TGTGCCAGCAGTGTATGGACAGGCGGCGAGCAGTTCTTC,CASSVWTGGEQFF,TRBV25-1,TRBJ2-1,TRBD1,NA
TGTGCCAGCAGCGTTGGACAGGGCCAAGCTTTCTTT,CASSVGQGQAFF,TRBV9,TRBJ1-1,TRBD1,NA
TGTGCCAGTAGTCACGACAGGGGGCATGGCTACACCTTC,CASSHDRGHGYTF,TRBV19,TRBJ1-2,TRBD1,NA
TGCGCCAGCAGCTTTCACGGAGAATCCTACGAGCAGTACTTC,CASSFHGESYEQYF,TRBV5-1,TRBJ2-7,NA,NA
TGTGCCAGCAGCCGGGACAGTTCTAGCAATCAGCCCCAGCATTTT,CASSRDSSSNQPQHF,TRBV28,TRBJ1-5,TRBD1,NA
TGTGCCAGCTCACCACCATCGACAGGGCAAGAGACCCAGTACTTC,CASSPPSTGQETQYF,TRBV18,TRBJ2-5,TRBD1,NA
TGTGCCAGCAGCCGTCCAGGGGGAACTAATGAAAAACTGTTTTTT,CASSRPGGTNEKLFF,TRBV11-2,TRBJ1-4,TRBD1,few
TGTGCCAGCAGCTTAGGCAAGAGCTCCTACAATGAGCAGTTCTTC,CASSLGKSSYNEQFF,TRBV13,TRBJ2-1,NA,few
TGTGCCAGCAGCGTAGGGGGGCAGGGGGAAAAACTGTTTTTT,CASSVGGQGEKLFF,TRBV9,TRBJ1-4,NA,NA
TGTGCCAGCAGCTGGGATGTGACAGTTCCGATTAGCAATCAGCCCCAGCATTTT,CASSWDVTVPISNQPQHF,TRBV7-8,TRBJ1-5,NA,NA
TGTGCCAGCAGCTTAGGGGTACAAGAGACCCAGTACTTC,CASSLGVQETQYF,TRBV5-4,TRBJ2-5,NA,NA
TGCGCCAGCAGTGAGTCGATAGCTAGCGGGGTCCATGAGCAGTTCTTC,CASSESIASGVHEQFF,TRBV10-1,TRBJ2-1,TRBD2,NA
TGCAGCGTCAAAGGACTAGCGGGGGGCACAGATACGCAGTATTTT,CSVKGLAGGTDTQYF,TRBV29-1,TRBJ2-3,TRBD2,NA